The sequence of this T cell receptor beta chain was determined in a study of blood T cell repertoires in COVID-19. Study-wide background: The United States, Italy and Spain supplied acute and convalescent COVID-19 samples. PBMCs, B-cell-depleted T cells, or T cells provided the cDNA or gDNA that made up the material.

Source study methods: Researchers report that nucleated cell counts were estimated from reference gene primer amplification. Data came from immunoSEQ multiplex PCR; TCRdb stores just in-frame clones and leaves some out. That table supplies the V and J calls and clone size; D and trimming were determined from the DNA. Here the sample spans about 200,000 clones, more than 85% being singletons. Categorization into cohorts depended on clinical history that participants reported. This receptor was taken from a middle-aged woman in a cohort exposed to, infected with or recovered from COVID-19 (not recorded which). Material: PBMCs or T cells enriched from blood (not recorded which).

CDR3 sequence: CASSPGQGEGYGYTF. The CDR3 DNA reads TGTGCCAGCAGCCCGGGACAGGGGGAGGGATATGGCTACACCTTC. The V gene is TRBV6-5, the J gene TRBJ1-2; 11 bases fit TRBD1. The germline gives CDR1 MNHEY, CDR2 SVGAGI. This CDR3 is built from 15 residues. V lost 6 bases to trimming and J lost 5 bases; unmatched junction nucleotides: 8.